This TCR beta chain was sequenced in a study of cytomegalovirus exposure and HLA in healthy donors. The study's findings and limits: Cytomegalovirus-associated status was assigned to roughly 160 TCR beta chains.

For this clone: The target antigen is unknown.

This CDR3 has 17 residues. V lost 7 bases and J lost 0; bases outside the gene matches: 11. Germline V CDR1 and CDR2: MDHEN, SYDVKM. 13 Jbeta primers and 60 Vbeta primers were used for the PCR. Repertoires were generated with immunoSEQ multiplex PCR, while TCRdb's copy carries only in-frame clones and drops some. The sample carries 110,000 to 150,000 clones, 80% to 85% recorded once. This chain connects TRBV28 to TRBJ2-2, with 7 bases fitting TRBD1. This receptor was taken from a female donor in good health and CMV-seronegative. Sequenced material: PBMCs. For the CDR3, the DNA is TGTGCCAGCACCCTCGGGACAGTTTTTACGAACACCGGGGAGCTGTTTTTT. Translated: CASTLGTVFTNTGELFF. Based on the CDR3 plus reference TRBV28 and TRBJ2-2, the full variable domain is DVKVTQSSRYLVKRTGEKVFLECVQDMDHENMFWYRQDPGLGLRLIYFSYDVKMKEKGDIPEGYSVSREKKERFSLILESASTNQTSMYLCASTLGTVFTNTGELFFGEGSRLTVL.